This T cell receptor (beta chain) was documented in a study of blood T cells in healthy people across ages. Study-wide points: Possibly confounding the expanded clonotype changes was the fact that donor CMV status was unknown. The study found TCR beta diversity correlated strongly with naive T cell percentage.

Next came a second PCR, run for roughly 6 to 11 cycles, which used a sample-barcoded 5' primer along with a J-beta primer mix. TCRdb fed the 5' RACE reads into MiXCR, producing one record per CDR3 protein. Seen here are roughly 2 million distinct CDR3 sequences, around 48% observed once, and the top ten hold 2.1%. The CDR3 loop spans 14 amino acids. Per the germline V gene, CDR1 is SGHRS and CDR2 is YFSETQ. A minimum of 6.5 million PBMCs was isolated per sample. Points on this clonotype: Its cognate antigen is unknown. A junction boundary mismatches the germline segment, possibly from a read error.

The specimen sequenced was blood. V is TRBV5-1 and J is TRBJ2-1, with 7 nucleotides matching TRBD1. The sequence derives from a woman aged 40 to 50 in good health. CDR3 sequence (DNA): TGCGCTAGCAGCTTGGACAGGCAATACAATGAGCAGTTCTTC. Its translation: CASSLDRQYNEQFF.